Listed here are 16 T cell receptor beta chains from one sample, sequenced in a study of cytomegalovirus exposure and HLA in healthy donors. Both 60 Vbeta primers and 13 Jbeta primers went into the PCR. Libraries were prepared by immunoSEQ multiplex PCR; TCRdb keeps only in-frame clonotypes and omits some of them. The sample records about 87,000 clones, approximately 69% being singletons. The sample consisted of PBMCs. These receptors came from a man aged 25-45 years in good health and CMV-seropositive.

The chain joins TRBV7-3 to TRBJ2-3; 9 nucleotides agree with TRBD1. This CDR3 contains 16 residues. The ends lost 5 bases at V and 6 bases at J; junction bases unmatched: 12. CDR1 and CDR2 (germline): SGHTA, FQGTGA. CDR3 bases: TGTGCCAGCAGCCTACGGGACAGGGAAACGGCGGATACGCAGTATTTT. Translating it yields CASSLRDRETADTQYF.

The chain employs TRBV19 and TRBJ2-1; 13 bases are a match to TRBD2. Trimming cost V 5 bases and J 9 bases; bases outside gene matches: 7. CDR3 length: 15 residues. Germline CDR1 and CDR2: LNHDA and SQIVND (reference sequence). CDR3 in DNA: TGTGCCAGTAGTCCCCGGACTAGCGGGAGCAGTGAGCAGTTCTTC. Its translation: CASSPRTSGSSEQFF.

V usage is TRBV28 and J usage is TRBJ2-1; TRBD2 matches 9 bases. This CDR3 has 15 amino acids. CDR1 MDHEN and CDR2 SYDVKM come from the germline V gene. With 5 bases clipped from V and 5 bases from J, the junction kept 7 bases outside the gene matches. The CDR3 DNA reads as TGTGCCAGCAGTCCCGCGGGACTAGCACACAATGAGCAGTTCTTC. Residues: CASSPAGLAHNEQFF.

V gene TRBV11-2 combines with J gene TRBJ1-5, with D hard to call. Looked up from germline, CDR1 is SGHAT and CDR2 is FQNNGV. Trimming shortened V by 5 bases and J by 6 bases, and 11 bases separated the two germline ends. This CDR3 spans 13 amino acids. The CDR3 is CASSGGGGQPQHF. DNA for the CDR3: TGTGCCAGCAGCGGCGGAGGAGGTCAGCCCCAGCATTTT.

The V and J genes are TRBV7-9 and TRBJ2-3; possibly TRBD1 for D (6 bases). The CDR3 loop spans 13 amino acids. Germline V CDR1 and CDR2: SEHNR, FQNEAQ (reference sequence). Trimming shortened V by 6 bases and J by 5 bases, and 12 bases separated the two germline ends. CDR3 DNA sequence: TGTGCCAGCAGGGACAGCCCGGGAGATACGCAGTATTTT. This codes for CASRDSPGDTQYF.

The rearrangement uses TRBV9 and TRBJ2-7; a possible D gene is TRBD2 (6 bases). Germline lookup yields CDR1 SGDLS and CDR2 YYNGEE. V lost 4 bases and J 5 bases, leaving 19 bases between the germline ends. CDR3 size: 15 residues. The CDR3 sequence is CASSLSHGGGDEQYF. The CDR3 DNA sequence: TGTGCCAGCAGCCTATCACACGGGGGAGGAGACGAGCAGTACTTC.

Written as DNA, the CDR3 is TGTGCCAGCAGCGTGGGACTAGCCTCCTACAATGAGCAGTTCTTC. Protein sequence: CASSVGLASYNEQFF. The V gene is TRBV7-3, the J gene TRBJ2-1, with TRBD2 matching over 9 bases. CDR1 is SGHTA and CDR2 is FQGTGA in the germline V gene. CDR3 length: 15 residues. V lost 5 bases and J lost 0; bases outside the gene matches: 2.

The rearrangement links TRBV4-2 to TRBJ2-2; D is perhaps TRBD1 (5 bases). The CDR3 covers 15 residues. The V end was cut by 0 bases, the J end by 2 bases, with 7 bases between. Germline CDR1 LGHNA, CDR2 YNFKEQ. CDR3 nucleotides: TGTGCCAGCAGCCAAGATCAGGGAAACACCGGGGAGCTGTTTTTT. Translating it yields CASSQDQGNTGELFF.

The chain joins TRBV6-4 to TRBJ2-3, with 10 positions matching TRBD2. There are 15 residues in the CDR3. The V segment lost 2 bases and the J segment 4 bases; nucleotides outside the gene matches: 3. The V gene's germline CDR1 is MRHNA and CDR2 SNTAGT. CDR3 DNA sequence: TGTGCCAGCAGTGACAGCGGGAGGGCCGCAGATACGCAGTATTTT. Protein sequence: CASSDSGRAADTQYF.

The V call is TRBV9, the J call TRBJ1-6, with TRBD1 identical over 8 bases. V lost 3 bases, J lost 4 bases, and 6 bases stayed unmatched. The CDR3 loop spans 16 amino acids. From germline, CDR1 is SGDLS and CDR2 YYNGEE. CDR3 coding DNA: TGTGCCAGCAGCGCAGGGGGCTTGTCGTATAATTCACCCCTCCACTTT. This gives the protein CASSAGGLSYNSPLHF.

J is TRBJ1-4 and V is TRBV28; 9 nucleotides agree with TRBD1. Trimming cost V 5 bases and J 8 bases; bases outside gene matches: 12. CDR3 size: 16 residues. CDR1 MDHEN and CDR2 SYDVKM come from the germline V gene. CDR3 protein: CASSERSGTGREKLFF. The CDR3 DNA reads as TGTGCCAGCAGTGAAAGATCCGGGACAGGGAGGGAAAAACTGTTTTTT.

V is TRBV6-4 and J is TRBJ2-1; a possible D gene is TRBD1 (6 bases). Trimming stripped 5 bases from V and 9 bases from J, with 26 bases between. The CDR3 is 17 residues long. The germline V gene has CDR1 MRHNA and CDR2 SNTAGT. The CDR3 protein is CASSPEAGDSLWGEQFF. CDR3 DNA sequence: TGTGCCAGCAGTCCCGAGGCAGGGGATTCCCTGTGGGGTGAGCAGTTCTTC.

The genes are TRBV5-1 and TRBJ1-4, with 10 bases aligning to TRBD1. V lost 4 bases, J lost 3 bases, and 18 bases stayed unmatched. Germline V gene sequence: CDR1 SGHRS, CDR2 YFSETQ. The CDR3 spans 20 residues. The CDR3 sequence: CASSLGIGQGGSSANEKLFF. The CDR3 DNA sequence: TGCGCCAGCAGCCTGGGGATCGGACAGGGGGGAAGTAGCGCTAATGAAAAACTGTTTTTT.

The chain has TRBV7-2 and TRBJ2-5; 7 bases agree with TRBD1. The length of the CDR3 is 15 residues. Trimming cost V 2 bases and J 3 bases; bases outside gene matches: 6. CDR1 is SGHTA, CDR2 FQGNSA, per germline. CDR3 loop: CASSLYRGIEETQYF. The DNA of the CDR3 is TGTGCCAGCAGCTTATACAGGGGAATTGAAGAGACCCAGTACTTC.

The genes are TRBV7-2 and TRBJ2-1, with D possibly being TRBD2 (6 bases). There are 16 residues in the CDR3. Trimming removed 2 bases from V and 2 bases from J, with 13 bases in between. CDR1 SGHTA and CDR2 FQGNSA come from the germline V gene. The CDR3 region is CASSLQAGRTYNEQFF. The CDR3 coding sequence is TGTGCCAGCAGCTTACAAGCCGGGAGAACCTACAATGAGCAGTTCTTC.

Here the CDR3 reads CASSFGQENTGELFF. The CDR3 DNA reads TGTGCCAGCAGCTTCGGACAGGAAAACACCGGGGAGCTGTTTTTT. V gene TRBV7-8 combines with J gene TRBJ2-2, with 7 bases aligning to TRBD1. The germline V gene encodes CDR1 SGHVS and CDR2 FQNEAQ. The V gene end was trimmed by 3 bases and the J gene end by 2 bases; junction bases not matched to a gene: 3. This CDR3 is 15 amino acids long.